This passage covers 15 T cell receptor beta chains from one sample sequenced in a study of T cells after posttransplantation cyclophosphamide. Profiled with immunoSEQ multiplex PCR; TCRdb holds only in-frame clones, not every one. The profile covers around 30,000 clones, none occurring a single time. Sequencing was performed on PBMCs. The receptor source for this set is a woman aged 55 to 70 in good health, CMV-negative, and a related stem cell transplant donor.

The chain is built from TRBV29-1 and TRBJ2-7; 7 nucleotides agree with TRBD1. This CDR3 spans 12 amino acids. Per the germline V gene, CDR1 is SQVTM and CDR2 is ANQGSEA. The junction had 6 bases not matched to a gene; V was cut back by 4 bases and J by 6 bases. The CDR3 loop reads CSVGTRGSEQYF. In DNA, the CDR3 is TGCAGCGTTGGAACCAGGGGGAGCGAGCAGTACTTC.

This clone was observed many times. The V call is TRBV28, the J call TRBJ2-7; the D gene is possibly TRBD1 (5 bases). V was shortened by 5 bases and J by 13 bases, with 15 bases between the two germline ends. Per germline, CDR1 MDHEN and CDR2 SYDVKM. The CDR3 totals 11 residues. CDR3 nucleotide sequence: TGTGCCAGCAGTCTAGGACAACTATACTACTTC. It codes for CASSLGQLYYF.

The chain links TRBV7-3 to TRBJ2-3; 9 bases are shared with TRBD2. CDR3 length equals 14 residues. Germline V gene sequence: CDR1 SGHTA, CDR2 FQGTGA. V lost 5 bases and J lost 3; bases outside the gene matches: 3. CDR3 DNA: TGTGCCAGCAGCCCGACTAGCGGAACAGATACGCAGTATTTT. Its translation: CASSPTSGTDTQYF.

This clone was seen repeatedly, ten times or more. The chain joins TRBV12-3 or TRBV12-4 to TRBJ1-5, with TRBD1 matching over 8 bases. This CDR3 comprises 15 residues. Trimming cost V 5 bases and J 0 bases; bases outside gene matches: 3. In nucleotides, the CDR3 is TGTGCCAGCAGTCGGGACAGGTATAGCAATCAGCCCCAGCATTTT. Translation: CASSRDRYSNQPQHF.

This clone was counted ten times or more. The chain has TRBV28 and TRBJ1-1, with D unresolved. The CDR3 covers 12 residues. Trimming removed 8 bases at V and 10 bases at J, with 17 bases between. Germline CDR1 MDHEN, CDR2 SYDVKM. The CDR3 nucleotides read TGTGCCAGCGAAGGGCAGCCTTATCCAGCTTTCTTT. Translating gives CASEGQPYPAFF.

This clone has ten or more counts. This chain joins TRBV2 and TRBJ2-7; possible D gene TRBD1, 5 bases. In germline, CDR1 is SNHLY, CDR2 FYNNEI. This CDR3 has 15 amino acids. The V gene lost 1 base and the J gene lost 0 bases, with 10 bases spanning the gap. In DNA form, the CDR3 reads TGTGCCAGCAGTGAAGAGGCAGGGTCCTCCTACGAGCAGTACTTC. It specifies CASSEEAGSSYEQYF.

This clone was seen repeatedly, ten times or more. This sequence joins TRBV5-5 and TRBJ2-1, with a weak D call TRBD1 (5 bases). The V end lost 1 base, the J end lost 4 bases, and 12 bases lay between the germline ends. In germline, CDR1 is SGHKS, CDR2 YYEKEE (reference sequence). There are 15 residues in the CDR3. The CDR3 sequence is CASSLRPDSYNEQFF. CDR3 bases: TGTGCCAGCAGCTTGCGACCCGACAGTTACAATGAGCAGTTCTTC.

This clone appeared many times. The rearrangement uses TRBV5-8 and TRBJ2-7; D ambiguous. This CDR3 comprises 12 residues. CDR1 is SGHTS and CDR2 is YDEGEE in the germline V gene. Deletions cut 4 bases from V and 1 base from J, with 6 bases between. CDR3 region: CASSRPSYEQYF. In DNA form, the CDR3 reads TGTGCCAGCAGCCGTCCGTCCTACGAGCAGTACTTC.

This clone occurred many times. V usage is TRBV5-1 and J usage is TRBJ2-2; 7 positions agree with TRBD2. Germline V lookup: CDR1 SGHRS, CDR2 YFSETQ. This CDR3 is 16 amino acids long. The junction had 3 bases not matched to a gene; V was cut back by 1 base and J by 0 bases. CDR3 bases: TGCGCCAGCAGCTTGTCAGGACTAGCGAACACCGGGGAGCTGTTTTTT. Its protein is CASSLSGLANTGELFF.

In its sample, this clone was seen many times. V is TRBV19 and J is TRBJ1-1; TRBD1 is a possible D gene (5 bases). Germline V CDR1 and CDR2: LNHDA, SQIVND (reference sequence). V lost 6 bases to trimming and J lost 5 bases, with 19 bases between them. The CDR3 is 15 amino acids. CDR3 sequence reads: CASSRTAGGGTEAFF. The CDR3, as DNA: TGTGCCAGTAGCCGTACGGCCGGGGGTGGGACTGAAGCTTTCTTT.

At least ten counts were recorded for this clone. The chain combines TRBV4-1 with TRBJ2-1, with 7 bases fitting TRBD2. The CDR3 runs 17 residues. Germline CDR1 and CDR2: MGHRA and YSYEKL. V lost 0 bases to trimming and J lost 0 bases; unmatched junction nucleotides: 5. This chain's CDR3 is CASSQDPAGSSYNEQFF. CDR3 nucleotides: TGCGCCAGCAGCCAAGATCCAGCGGGGAGCTCCTACAATGAGCAGTTCTTC.

The rearrangement links TRBV27 to TRBJ2-5; TRBD1 agrees at 10 bases. The CDR3 is 16 amino acids. Germline CDR1 is MNHEY and CDR2 is SMNVEV (reference sequence). V lost 4 bases, J lost 5 bases, and 10 bases stayed unmatched. The CDR3 sequence: CASSSLQTGGLETQYF. CDR3 nucleotides: TGTGCCAGCAGTTCACTCCAGACAGGGGGCCTGGAGACCCAGTACTTC.

A few counts support this clone. V usage is TRBV29-1 and J usage is TRBJ1-5; 7 nucleotides line up with TRBD1. This CDR3 spans 13 amino acids. Germline CDR1 SQVTM, CDR2 ANQGSEA. Trimming at V came to 4 bases and at J to 0 bases, leaving 0 bases not matched to a gene. CDR3 loop: CSVGDSSNQPQHF. The CDR3 nucleotides read TGCAGCGTTGGGGACAGTAGCAATCAGCCCCAGCATTTT.

This clone was found many times. V and J are TRBV6-2 or TRBV6-3 and TRBJ2-6, with 7 bases that match TRBD1. The CDR3 loop spans 19 amino acids. Per germline, CDR1 MNHEY and CDR2 SVGEGT. V lost 6 bases to trimming and J lost 1 base; unmatched junction nucleotides: 15. The CDR3 is CASRRTRTGPNSGANVLTF. In DNA, the CDR3 is TGTGCCAGCAGACGAACTCGGACAGGTCCCAATTCTGGGGCCAACGTCCTGACTTTC.

V usage is TRBV7-2 and J usage is TRBJ1-5; D call uncertain. The germline CDR1 and CDR2 sequences are SGHTA and FQGNSA. Trimming pared 0 bases from V and 4 bases from J, leaving 13 bases between. The CDR3 is made up of 16 amino acids. DNA for the CDR3: TGTGCCAGCAGCTTAGCGTACCTAAGTGGTAATCAGCCCCAGCATTTT. Translated, it gives CASSLAYLSGNQPQHF.